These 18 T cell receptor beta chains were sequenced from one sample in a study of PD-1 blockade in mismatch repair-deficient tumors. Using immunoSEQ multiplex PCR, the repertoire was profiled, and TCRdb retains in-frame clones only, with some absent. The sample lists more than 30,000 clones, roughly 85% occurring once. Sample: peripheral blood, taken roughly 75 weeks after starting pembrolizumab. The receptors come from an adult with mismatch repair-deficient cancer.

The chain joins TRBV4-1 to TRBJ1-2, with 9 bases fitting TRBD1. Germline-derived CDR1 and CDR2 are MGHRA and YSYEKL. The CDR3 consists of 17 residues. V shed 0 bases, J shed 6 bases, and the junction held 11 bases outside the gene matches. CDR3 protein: CASSQEDTGTGNDGYTF. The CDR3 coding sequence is TGCGCCAGCAGCCAAGAGGACACCGGGACAGGGAATGATGGCTACACCTTC.

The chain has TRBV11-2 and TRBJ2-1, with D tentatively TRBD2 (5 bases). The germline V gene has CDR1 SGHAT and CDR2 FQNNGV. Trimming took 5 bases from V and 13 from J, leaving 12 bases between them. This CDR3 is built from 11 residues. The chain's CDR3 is CASSPLDSQFF. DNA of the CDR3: TGTGCCAGCAGCCCCCTGGACTCCCAGTTCTTC. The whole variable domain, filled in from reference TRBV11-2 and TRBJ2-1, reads EAGVAQSPRYKIIEKRQSVAFWCNPISGHATLYWYQQILGQGPKLLIQFQNNGVVDDSQLPKDRFSAERLKGVDSTLKIQPAKLEDSAVYLCASSPLDSQFFGPGTRLTVL.

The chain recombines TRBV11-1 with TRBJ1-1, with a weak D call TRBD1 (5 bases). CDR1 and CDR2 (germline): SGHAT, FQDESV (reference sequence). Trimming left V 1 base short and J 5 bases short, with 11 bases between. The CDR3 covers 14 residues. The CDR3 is CASSLVLGGTEAFF. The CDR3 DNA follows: TGTGCCAGCAGCTTAGTCCTGGGGGGGACTGAAGCTTTCTTT.

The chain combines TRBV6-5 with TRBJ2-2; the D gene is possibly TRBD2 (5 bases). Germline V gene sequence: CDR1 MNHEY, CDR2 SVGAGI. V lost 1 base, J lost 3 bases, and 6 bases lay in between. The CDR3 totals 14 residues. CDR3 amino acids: CASSYFGDTGELFF. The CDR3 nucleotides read TGTGCCAGCAGTTACTTCGGGGACACCGGGGAGCTGTTTTTT.

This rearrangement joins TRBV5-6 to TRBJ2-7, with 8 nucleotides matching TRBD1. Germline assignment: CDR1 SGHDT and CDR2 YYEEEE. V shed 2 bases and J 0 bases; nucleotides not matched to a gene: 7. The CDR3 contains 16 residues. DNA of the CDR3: TGTGCCAGCAGCTTCTCCCGGGACAGGTACTCCTACGAGCAGTACTTC. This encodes CASSFSRDRYSYEQYF.

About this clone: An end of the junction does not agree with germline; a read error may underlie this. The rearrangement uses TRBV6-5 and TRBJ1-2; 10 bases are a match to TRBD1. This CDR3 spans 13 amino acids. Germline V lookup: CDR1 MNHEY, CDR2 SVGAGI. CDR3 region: CASSYQGQGGRLF. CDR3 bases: TGTGCCAGCAGTTACCAAGGACAGGGGGGGCGCCTCTTC.

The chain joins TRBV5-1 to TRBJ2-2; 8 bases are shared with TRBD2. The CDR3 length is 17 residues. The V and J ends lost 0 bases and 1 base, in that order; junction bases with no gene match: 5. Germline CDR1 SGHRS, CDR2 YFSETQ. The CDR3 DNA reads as TGCGCCAGCAGCTTGGATTCCGCGGGAGGGAACACCGGGGAGCTGTTTTTT. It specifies CASSLDSAGGNTGELFF.

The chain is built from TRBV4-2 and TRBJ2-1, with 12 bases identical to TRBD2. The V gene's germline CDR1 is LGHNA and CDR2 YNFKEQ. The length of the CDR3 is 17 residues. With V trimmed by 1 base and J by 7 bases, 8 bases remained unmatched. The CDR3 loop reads CASSQGRLAGELNEQFF. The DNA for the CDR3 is TGTGCCAGCAGCCAAGGACGACTAGCGGGAGAACTGAATGAGCAGTTCTTC.

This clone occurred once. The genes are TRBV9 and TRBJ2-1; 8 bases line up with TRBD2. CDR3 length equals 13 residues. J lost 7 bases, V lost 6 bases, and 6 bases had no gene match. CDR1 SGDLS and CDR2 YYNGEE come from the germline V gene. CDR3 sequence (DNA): TGTGCCAGCACCAGCGGGAGCGGGAATGAGCAGTTCTTC. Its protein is CASTSGSGNEQFF.

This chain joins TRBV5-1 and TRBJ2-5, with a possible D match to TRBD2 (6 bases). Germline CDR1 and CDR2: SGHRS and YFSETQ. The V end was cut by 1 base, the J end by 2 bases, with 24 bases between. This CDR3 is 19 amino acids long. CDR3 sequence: CASSLRVPQSGPIQETQYF. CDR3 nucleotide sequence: TGCGCCAGCAGCTTGAGGGTCCCCCAGAGCGGGCCAATTCAAGAGACCCAGTACTTC. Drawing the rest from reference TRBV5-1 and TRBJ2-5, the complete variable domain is KAGVTQTPRYLIKTRGQQVTLSCSPISGHRSVSWYQQTPGQGLQFLFEYFSETQRNKGNFPGRFSGRQFSNSRSEMNVSTLELGDSALYLCASSLRVPQSGPIQETQYFGPGTRLLVL.

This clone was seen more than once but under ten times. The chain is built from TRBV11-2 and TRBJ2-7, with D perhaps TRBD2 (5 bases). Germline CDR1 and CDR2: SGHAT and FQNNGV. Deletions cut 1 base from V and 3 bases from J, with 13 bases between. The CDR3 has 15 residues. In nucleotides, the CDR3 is TGTGCCAGCAGCTTAGTTACGGGAAACTTCTACGAGCAGTACTTC. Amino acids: CASSLVTGNFYEQYF.

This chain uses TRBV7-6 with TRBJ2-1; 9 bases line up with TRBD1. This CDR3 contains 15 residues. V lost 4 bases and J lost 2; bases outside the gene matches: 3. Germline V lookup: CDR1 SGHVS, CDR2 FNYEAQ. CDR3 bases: TGTGCCAGCAGCTCCCGACAGGGGGCCTACAATGAGCAGTTCTTC. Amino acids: CASSSRQGAYNEQFF.

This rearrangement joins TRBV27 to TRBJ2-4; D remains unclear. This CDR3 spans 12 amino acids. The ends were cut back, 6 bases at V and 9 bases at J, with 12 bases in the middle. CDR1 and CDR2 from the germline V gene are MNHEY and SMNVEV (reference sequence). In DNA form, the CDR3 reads TGTGCCAGCAGGGAGTCTCTGGGCATTCAGTACTTC. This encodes CASRESLGIQYF.

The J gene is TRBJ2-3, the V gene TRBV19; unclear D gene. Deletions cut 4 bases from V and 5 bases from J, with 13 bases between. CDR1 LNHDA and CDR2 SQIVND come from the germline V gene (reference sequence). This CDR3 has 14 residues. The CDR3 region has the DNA TGTGCCAGTAGTAGTTGGGTGAGAAGAGATACGCAGTATTTT. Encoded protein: CASSSWVRRDTQYF.

In DNA, the CDR3 is TGCAGTGCTCCAAATGTCGATGAGCAGTTCTTC. Protein: CSAPNVDEQFF. This chain connects TRBV20-1 to TRBJ2-1; unclear D gene. V shed 5 bases and J shed 8 bases, with 10 bases lying between them. Germline loops: CDR1 DFQATT, CDR2 SNEGSKA (reference sequence). The CDR3 is made up of 11 amino acids.

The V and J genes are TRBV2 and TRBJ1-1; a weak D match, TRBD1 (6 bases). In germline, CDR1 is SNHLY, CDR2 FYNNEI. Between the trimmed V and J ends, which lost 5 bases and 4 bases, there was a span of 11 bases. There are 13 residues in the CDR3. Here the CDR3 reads CASSNLRGTEAFF. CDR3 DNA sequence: TGTGCCAGCAGTAACCTCAGGGGCACTGAAGCTTTCTTT.

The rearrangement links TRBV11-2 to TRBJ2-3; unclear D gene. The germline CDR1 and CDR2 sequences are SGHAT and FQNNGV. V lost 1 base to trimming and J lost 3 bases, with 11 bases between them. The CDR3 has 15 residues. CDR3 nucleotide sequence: TGTGCCAGCAGCTTAGCCGACGGACGAACAGATACGCAGTATTTT. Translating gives CASSLADGRTDTQYF.

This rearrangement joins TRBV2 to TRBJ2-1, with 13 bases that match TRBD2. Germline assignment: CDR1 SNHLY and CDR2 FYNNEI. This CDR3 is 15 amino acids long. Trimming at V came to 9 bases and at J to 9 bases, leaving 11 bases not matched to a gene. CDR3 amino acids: CASGFGTSGMGEQFF. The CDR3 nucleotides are TGTGCCAGTGGGTTCGGGACTAGCGGGATGGGTGAGCAGTTCTTC.